What follows are 16 T cell receptor beta chains derived from one specimen sequenced in a study of T cells after yellow fever vaccination. TCRdb itself ran the 5' RACE reads through MiXCR, one entry per CDR3 protein. The table records some 300,000 distinct CDR3 sequences, approximately 10% of them present only once. The sample was CD4+ T cells sorted from PBMCs, taken 5 days after the yellow fever booster vaccination. Every receptor here comes from a man younger than 30 who received the YFV17D yellow fever vaccine.

In this sample, this clonotype turned up a few times. J is TRBJ2-5 and V is TRBV20-1; D gene uncertain. The CDR3 runs to 13 residues. Trimming cost V 0 bases and J 2 bases, with 7 bases left between them. Germline assignment: CDR1 DFQATT and CDR2 SNEGSKA (reference sequence). The CDR3 DNA is TGCAGTGCTAGAGATACCCTGCAAGAGACCCAGTACTTC. It encodes CSARDTLQETQYF.

The chain carries TRBV6-2 or TRBV6-3 and TRBJ2-7, with D possibly being TRBD1 or TRBD2 (6 bases each). The CDR3 consists of 13 residues. Germline-derived CDR1 and CDR2 are MNHEY and SVGEGT. Trimming took off 6 bases at V and 0 bases at J, with 9 bases between the two ends. This CDR3 reads CASSRGRSYEQYF. CDR3 bases: TGTGCCAGCAGCCGGGGGCGCTCCTACGAGCAGTACTTC.

The table lists this clonotype with a few counts. V and J are TRBV9 and TRBJ2-2; the D call may be TRBD1 or TRBD2 (6 bases each). V was trimmed by 4 bases and J by 6 bases, leaving 13 bases between them. The CDR3 is 14 residues long. The germline V gene encodes CDR1 SGDLS and CDR2 YYNGEE. CDR3 in amino acids: CASSPRRGAGELFF. DNA for the CDR3: TGTGCCAGCAGCCCGAGAAGGGGGGCCGGGGAGCTGTTTTTT.

Concerning this clonotype: One end of the junction varies from germline; a read error may be responsible. CDR3 coding DNA: TGTGCCCTCAGTGAGTGGGGCGGACAGAGGACCGAGCAGTACTTC. Translated: CALSEWGGQRTEQYF. The genes are TRBV10-3 and TRBJ2-7; perhaps TRBD1 as D (6 bases). Germline CDR1 and CDR2: ENHRY and SYGVKD. This CDR3 is 15 amino acids long.

The rearrangement uses TRBV4-2 and TRBJ2-3; D gene unclear. Germline V lookup: CDR1 LGHNA, CDR2 YNFKEQ. The CDR3 totals 16 residues. V was shortened by 0 bases and J by 2 bases, with 12 bases between the two germline ends. CDR3 DNA: TGTGCCAGCAGCCAAGAGACGGGCCAGACCACAGATACGCAGTATTTT. Protein: CASSQETGQTTDTQYF.

This clonotype was observed many times. This chain connects TRBV18 to TRBJ2-5; the match to TRBD1 covers 8 bases. V shed 2 bases, J shed 1 base, and the junction held 3 bases outside the gene matches. Germline V gene data show CDR1 as KGHSH and CDR2 as LQKENI. The CDR3 extends over 15 amino acids. CDR3 DNA sequence: TGTGCCAGCTCACCATCGGACAGGGCCCAAGAGACCCAGTACTTC. This translates into CASSPSDRAQETQYF.

This clonotype was detected ten times or more. As DNA, the CDR3 is TGTGCCAGCAGCTTAATAGCGGGGGCCTTCACAGATACGCAGTATTTT. Translation gives CASSLIAGAFTDTQYF. This rearrangement joins TRBV7-2 to TRBJ2-3, with 9 bases aligning to TRBD2. Germline loops: CDR1 SGHTA, CDR2 FQGNSA. V gave up 2 bases and J gave up 2 bases; unmatched junction bases: 5. This CDR3 has 16 amino acids.

This clonotype was recorded a few times. The V and J genes are TRBV7-9 and TRBJ2-1; TRBD1 is a possible D gene (6 bases). Germline values: CDR1 SEHNR, CDR2 FQNEAQ (reference sequence). The CDR3 runs 15 residues. The V end lost 3 bases, the J end lost 2 bases, and 11 bases lay between the germline ends. For the CDR3, the DNA is TGTGCCAGCAGCTTGTCGACAGGTACCTACAATGAGCAGTTCTTC. As protein: CASSLSTGTYNEQFF.

This clonotype was picked up many times. The V and J genes are TRBV9 and TRBJ2-3; D is possibly TRBD2 (5 bases). This CDR3 spans 15 amino acids. Trimming took off 7 bases at V and 3 bases at J, with 18 bases between the two ends. CDR1 is SGDLS, CDR2 YYNGEE, per germline. The CDR3 loop is CASSSSGSATDTQYF. The DNA of the CDR3 is TGTGCCAGCTCCTCCTCGGGTAGCGCGACAGATACGCAGTATTTT.

The gene calls are TRBV7-2 and TRBJ1-1; no firm D call. Looked up from germline, CDR1 is SGHTA and CDR2 is FQGNSA. The CDR3 extends over 19 amino acids. The V end lost 1 base, the J end lost 5 bases, and 26 bases lay between the germline ends. The CDR3 DNA is TGTGCCAGCAGCTTAGTTGAGTTTCCCGCGGACGGGGTTGTTACTGAAGCTTTCTTT. Translating gives CASSLVEFPADGVVTEAFF.

The table lists this clonotype with many counts. The gene calls are TRBV6-5 and TRBJ1-2; D is undetermined. V lost 7 bases to trimming and J lost 8 bases, with 20 bases between them. Germline V gene lookup returns CDR1 MNHEY and CDR2 SVGAGI. The CDR3 loop spans 14 amino acids. CDR3 protein: CASTEDGYRKGYTF. CDR3 nucleotide sequence: TGTGCCAGCACCGAAGACGGGTACCGTAAGGGCTACACCTTC.

This clonotype has more than one count but fewer than ten. As DNA, the CDR3 is TGTGCCAGCAGAAAACAGGGTGGCACAGATACGCAGTATTTT. As protein: CASRKQGGTDTQYF. The V call is TRBV6-5, the J call TRBJ2-3; a weak D match, TRBD1 (6 bases). The germline CDR1 and CDR2 sequences are MNHEY and SVGAGI. This CDR3 spans 14 amino acids. Trimming shortened V by 6 bases and J by 1 base, and 11 bases separated the two germline ends.

This clonotype was found a few times. The chain has TRBV4-1 and TRBJ1-1; D possibly corresponds to TRBD1 (6 bases). This CDR3 spans 14 amino acids. V lost 10 bases and J 3 bases, leaving 18 bases between the germline ends. Germline lookup yields CDR1 MGHRA and CDR2 YSYEKL. DNA for the CDR3: TGCGCCACCAGGGGAGGTGGGCGAGACACTGAAGCTTTCTTT. Encoded protein: CATRGGGRDTEAFF.

This clonotype turned up a few times. V gene TRBV5-6 combines with J gene TRBJ2-6; 7 nucleotides line up with TRBD1. The V segment lost 5 bases and the J segment 4 bases; nucleotides outside the gene matches: 9. Germline V gene lookup returns CDR1 SGHDT and CDR2 YYEEEE. The CDR3 is 16 amino acids. The CDR3 bases are TGTGCCAGCAGACCAACAGGGGCGCGAGGGGCCAACGTCCTGACTTTC. Translation gives CASRPTGARGANVLTF.

This clonotype was seen ten or more times. One end of the junction does not line up with germline, which may come from a read error. This chain links TRBV5-1 with TRBJ2-5; D is unresolved. Germline V gives CDR1 SGHRS, CDR2 YFSETQ. This CDR3 comprises 13 residues. The CDR3 spells CASSLGSQETQYF. The CDR3 DNA reads TGTGCCAGCAGCTTAGGATCCCAAGAGACCCAGTACTTC.

At least ten counts were recorded for this clonotype. The chain carries TRBV21-1 and TRBJ1-1. TRBV21-1 is reported as a pseudogene. The CDR3 has 13 residues. CDR3: CASSILRWTEAFF. The CDR3 nucleotides read TGTGCCAGCAGCATTCTTAGGTGGACTGAAGCTTTCTTT.